A single sample is the source of the 21 T cell receptor beta chains below, sequenced in a study of blood T cell repertoires in COVID-19. Method: immunoSEQ multiplex PCR; TCRdb's copy keeps in-frame clones and lacks some. The sample yields more than 65,000 clones, 85% seen once. Sequenced material: peripheral blood. The source is a man older than 75 with acute or convalescent COVID-19.

This clone has a handful of counts. V is TRBV7-2 and J is TRBJ1-1; D is uncertain. The CDR3 covers 14 residues. The V end was cut by 1 base, the J end by 4 bases, with 10 bases between. Germline lookup yields CDR1 SGHTA and CDR2 FQGNSA. CDR3 DNA sequence: TGTGCCAGCAGCTTAGGAGGGTATGGCACTGAAGCTTTCTTT. This translates into CASSLGGYGTEAFF.

The gene calls are TRBV28 and TRBJ1-4; D perhaps matches TRBD1 (5 bases). V gave up 6 bases and J gave up 5 bases, with 16 bases separating them. The CDR3 spans 15 residues. Germline V lookup: CDR1 MDHEN, CDR2 SYDVKM. The CDR3 reads CASSPLRGGNEKLFF. The CDR3 nucleotides read TGTGCCAGCAGCCCCTTGCGGGGGGGGAATGAAAAACTGTTTTTT.

The sample holds one count of this clone. The J gene is TRBJ2-7, the V gene TRBV7-2; possibly TRBD2 for D (6 bases). The CDR3 has 14 amino acids. In germline, CDR1 is SGHTA, CDR2 FQGNSA. Trimming shortened V by 5 bases and J by 4 bases, and 15 bases separated the two germline ends. Here the CDR3 reads CASSPVEGPYEQYF. The CDR3 bases are TGTGCCAGCAGCCCCGTGGAGGGCCCATACGAGCAGTACTTC.

The gene calls are TRBV6-5 and TRBJ1-4; D uncertain. The V gene lost 2 bases and the J gene lost 7 bases, with 14 bases spanning the gap. The CDR3 is 15 amino acids. Per the germline V gene, CDR1 is MNHEY and CDR2 is SVGAGI. In nucleotides, the CDR3 is TGTGCCAGCAGTTACAGTTCCCGTCGGGGTGAAAAACTGTTTTTT. Protein product: CASSYSSRRGEKLFF.

The chain carries TRBV19 and TRBJ1-1; no definite D call. Looked up from germline, CDR1 is LNHDA and CDR2 is SQIVND (reference sequence). Trimming took off 4 bases at V and 0 bases at J, with 9 bases between the two ends. The CDR3 is made up of 14 amino acids. The CDR3 DNA follows: TGTGCCAGTAGTAGGGCCGCTTTGAACACTGAAGCTTTCTTT. This encodes CASSRAALNTEAFF. Together with reference TRBV19 and TRBJ1-1, the CDR3 gives the full variable domain: DGGITQSPKYLFRKEGQNVTLSCEQNLNHDAMYWYRQDPGQGLRLIYYSQIVNDFQKGDIAEGYSVSREKKESFPLTVTSAQKNPTAFYLCASSRAALNTEAFFGQGTRLTVV.

The chain carries TRBV7-2 and TRBJ2-3, with a tentative D call TRBD2 (6 bases). The CDR3 has 13 residues. Looked up from germline, CDR1 is SGHTA and CDR2 is FQGNSA. The ends were cut back, 3 bases at V and 4 bases at J, with 8 bases in the middle. CDR3 sequence (DNA): TGTGCCAGCAGCTTCGGGGGTGCAGATACGCAGTATTTT. Its translation: CASSFGGADTQYF. The full variable domain, with the rest looked up from reference TRBV7-2 and TRBJ2-3, is GAGVSQSPSNKVTEKGKDVELRCDPISGHTALYWYRQSLGQGLEFLIYFQGNSAPDKSGLPSDRFSAERTGGSVSTLTIQRTQQEDSAVYLCASSFGGADTQYFGPGTRLTVL.

This rearrangement joins TRBV11-1 to TRBJ1-1; perhaps TRBD1 as D (5 bases). Trimming took 8 bases from V and 4 from J, leaving 17 bases between them. The CDR3 extends over 14 amino acids. The germline V gene encodes CDR1 SGHAT and CDR2 FQDESV (reference sequence). The DNA of the CDR3 is TGTGCCAGCCGTCAAGGGTCAGGGATCACTGAAGCTTTCTTT. Translated: CASRQGSGITEAFF.

This clone was detected only a few times. The chain joins TRBV30 to TRBJ2-3, with D possibly being TRBD2 (5 bases). The CDR3 runs 12 residues. Trimming stripped 6 bases from V and 5 bases from J, with 12 bases between. Germline V CDR1 and CDR2: GTSNPN, SVGIG (reference sequence). Written as DNA, the CDR3 is TGTGCCTGTGGTATGGGGAGAGATACGCAGTATTTT. Protein sequence: CACGMGRDTQYF.

In its sample, this clone was seen once. The chain recombines TRBV4-1 with TRBJ2-6; weak D call: TRBD2 (6 bases). In germline, CDR1 is MGHRA, CDR2 YSYEKL. This CDR3 is 16 amino acids long. V lost 1 base to trimming and J lost 2 bases, with 9 bases between them. This chain's CDR3 is CASSQVGGAGANVLTF. The CDR3 DNA is TGCGCCAGCAGCCAAGTCGGAGGGGCTGGGGCCAACGTCCTGACTTTC.

This clone was counted between two and nine times. The DNA for the CDR3 is TGTGCCAGCTCACCCCTTAGGACAGTAGATGAGCAGTTCTTC. Translation gives CASSPLRTVDEQFF. The chain recombines TRBV18 with TRBJ2-1, with D tentatively TRBD1 (6 bases). Germline values: CDR1 KGHSH, CDR2 LQKENI. The CDR3 consists of 14 residues. The V end lost 3 bases, the J end lost 8 bases, and 14 bases lay between the germline ends. Looking up the rest from reference TRBV18 and TRBJ2-1 gives the full variable domain: NAGVMQNPRHLVRRRGQEARLRCSPMKGHSHVYWYRQLPEEGLKFMVYLQKENIIDESGMPKERFSAEFPKEGPSILRIQQVVRGDSAAYFCASSPLRTVDEQFFGPGTRLTVL.

J is TRBJ2-3 and V is TRBV10-1; D might be TRBD1 (6 bases). Germline V gene data show CDR1 as WNHNN and CDR2 as SYGVQD (reference sequence). This CDR3 is built from 15 residues. Trimming stripped 5 bases from V and 7 bases from J, with 19 bases between. The CDR3 is CASSQGRGPGYTQYF. The CDR3 nucleotides read TGCGCCAGCAGTCAAGGCAGGGGTCCGGGATATACGCAGTATTTT.

The genes are TRBV6-5 and TRBJ1-1, with TRBD1 matching 7 bases. The V gene end was trimmed by 8 bases and the J gene end by 0 bases; junction bases not matched to a gene: 9. Germline loops: CDR1 MNHEY, CDR2 SVGAGI. This CDR3 has 15 residues. The CDR3 here is CASFSGTAMNTEAFF. For the CDR3, the DNA is TGTGCCAGCTTCTCCGGGACAGCCATGAACACTGAAGCTTTCTTT.

The rearrangement joins TRBV18 to TRBJ2-1; 7 nucleotides align to TRBD2. Germline V lookup: CDR1 KGHSH, CDR2 LQKENI. CDR3 size: 14 residues. The V gene end was trimmed by 6 bases and the J gene end by 7 bases; junction bases not matched to a gene: 9. The CDR3 DNA follows: TGTGCCAGCTCGGGCGGGAGAGCTCTTAATGAGCAGTTCTTC. Translating it yields CASSGGRALNEQFF.

The chain couples TRBV4-1 to TRBJ2-2; 15 nucleotides align to TRBD2. Germline loops: CDR1 MGHRA, CDR2 YSYEKL. J was trimmed by 1 base and V by 3 bases; bases with no gene match: 6. This CDR3 spans 19 amino acids. In DNA, the CDR3 is TGCGCCAGCAGCCAGTCCCCGGGACTAGCGGGGGGGAACACCGGGGAGCTGTTTTTT. As protein: CASSQSPGLAGGNTGELFF.

This clone was seen many times. CDR3 nucleotides: TGCAGTGCTAGTCCGACAGGGACGCAGCGAGAGACCCAGTACTTC. Amino acid sequence: CSASPTGTQRETQYF. This sequence joins TRBV20-1 and TRBJ2-5; the match to TRBD1 covers 7 bases. CDR1 is DFQATT and CDR2 is SNEGSKA in the germline V gene (reference sequence). The CDR3 runs 15 residues. J lost 4 bases, V lost 3 bases, and 11 bases had no gene match.

This clone was seen only once. V is TRBV11-2 and J is TRBJ2-2, with unresolved D. CDR1 SGHAT and CDR2 FQNNGV come from the germline V gene. This CDR3 region has 14 residues. V dropped 0 bases and J dropped 1 base, with 3 bases sitting between them. This CDR3 reads CASSLERNTGELFF. CDR3 nucleotides: TGTGCCAGCAGCTTAGAGCGGAACACCGGGGAGCTGTTTTTT.

The chain is built from TRBV5-1 and TRBJ1-1; 7 bases are shared with TRBD1. This CDR3 region has 15 residues. The V and J ends lost 4 bases and 7 bases, in that order; junction bases with no gene match: 13. Per the germline V gene, CDR1 is SGHRS and CDR2 is YFSETQ. The CDR3 protein is CASSPAGTTGIEAFF. CDR3 nucleotides: TGCGCCAGCAGCCCAGCTGGAACGACAGGGATTGAAGCTTTCTTT.

The chain couples TRBV28 to TRBJ1-2; 7 bases match TRBD1. Germline V lookup: CDR1 MDHEN, CDR2 SYDVKM. The CDR3 has 14 residues. J lost 2 bases, V lost 6 bases, and 6 bases had no gene match. This CDR3 is CASRLQGTNYGYTF. Written as DNA, the CDR3 is TGTGCCAGCAGATTACAGGGGACCAACTATGGCTACACCTTC.

The V gene is TRBV18, the J gene TRBJ2-7; 11 bases map to TRBD1. The CDR3 extends over 15 amino acids. With V trimmed by 2 bases and J by 4 bases, 4 bases remained unmatched. Per the germline V gene, CDR1 is KGHSH and CDR2 is LQKENI. CDR3 amino acids: CASSPRDRGSYEQYF. The DNA for the CDR3 is TGTGCCAGCTCACCAAGGGACAGGGGGTCTTACGAGCAGTACTTC.

The chain recombines TRBV28 with TRBJ2-7, with unresolved D. This CDR3 has 11 residues. With 6 bases removed from V and 3 bases from J, the gap between germline ends came to 6 bases. In germline, CDR1 is MDHEN, CDR2 SYDVKM. CDR3 region: CASRANYEQYF. CDR3 DNA: TGTGCCAGCAGAGCAAACTACGAGCAGTACTTC.

This clone was detected a few times. The rearrangement uses TRBV19 and TRBJ1-5, with 7 bases matching TRBD1. V shed 6 bases, J shed 2 bases, and the junction held 10 bases outside the gene matches. The CDR3 consists of 16 residues. The germline V gene encodes CDR1 LNHDA and CDR2 SQIVND (reference sequence). CDR3 nucleotide sequence: TGTGCCAGTAGCCCTGCGGGACAGTTCGGCAATCAGCCCCAGCATTTT. This encodes CASSPAGQFGNQPQHF.